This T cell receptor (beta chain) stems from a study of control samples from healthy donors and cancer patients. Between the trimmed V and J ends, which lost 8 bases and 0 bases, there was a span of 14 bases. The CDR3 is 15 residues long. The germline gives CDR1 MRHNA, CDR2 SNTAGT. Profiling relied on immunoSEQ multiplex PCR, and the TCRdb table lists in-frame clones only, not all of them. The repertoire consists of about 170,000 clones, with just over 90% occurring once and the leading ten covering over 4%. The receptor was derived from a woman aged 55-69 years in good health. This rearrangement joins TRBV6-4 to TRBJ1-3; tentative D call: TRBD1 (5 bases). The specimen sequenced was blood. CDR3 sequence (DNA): TGTGCCAGCCCCGAGGGGAGGGTCTCTGGAAACACCATATATTTT. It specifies CASPEGRVSGNTIYF.